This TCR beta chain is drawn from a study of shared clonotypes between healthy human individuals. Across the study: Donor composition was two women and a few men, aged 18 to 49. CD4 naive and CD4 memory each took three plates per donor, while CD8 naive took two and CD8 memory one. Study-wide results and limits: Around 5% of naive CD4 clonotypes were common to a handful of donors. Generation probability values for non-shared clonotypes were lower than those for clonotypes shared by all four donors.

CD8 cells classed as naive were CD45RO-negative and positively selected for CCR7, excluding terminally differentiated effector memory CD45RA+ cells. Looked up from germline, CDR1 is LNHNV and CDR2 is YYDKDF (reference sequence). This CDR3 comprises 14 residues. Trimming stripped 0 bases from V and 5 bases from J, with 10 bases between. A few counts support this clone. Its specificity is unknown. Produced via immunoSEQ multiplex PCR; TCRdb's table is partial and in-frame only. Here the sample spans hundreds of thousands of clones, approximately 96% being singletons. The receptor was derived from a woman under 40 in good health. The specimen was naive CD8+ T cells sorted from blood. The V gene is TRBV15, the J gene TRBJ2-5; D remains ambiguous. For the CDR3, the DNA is TGTGCCACCAGCAGAGACACGGGTATTGAGACCCAGTACTTC. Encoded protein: CATSRDTGIETQYF.